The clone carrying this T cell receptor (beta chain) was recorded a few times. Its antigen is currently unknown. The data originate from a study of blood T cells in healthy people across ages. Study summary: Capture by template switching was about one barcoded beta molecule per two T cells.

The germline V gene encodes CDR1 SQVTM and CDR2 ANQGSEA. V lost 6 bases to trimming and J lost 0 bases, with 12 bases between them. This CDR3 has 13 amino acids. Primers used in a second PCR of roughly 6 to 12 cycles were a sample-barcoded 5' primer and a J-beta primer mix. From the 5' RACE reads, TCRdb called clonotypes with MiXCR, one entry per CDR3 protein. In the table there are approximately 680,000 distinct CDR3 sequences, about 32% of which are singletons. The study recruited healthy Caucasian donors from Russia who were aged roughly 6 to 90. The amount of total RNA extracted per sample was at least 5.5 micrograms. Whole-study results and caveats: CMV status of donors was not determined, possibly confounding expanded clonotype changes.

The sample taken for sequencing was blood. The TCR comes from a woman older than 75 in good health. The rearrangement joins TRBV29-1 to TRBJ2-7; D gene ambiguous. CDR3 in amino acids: CSVRGDTSYEQYF. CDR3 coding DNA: TGCAGCGTCAGAGGTGACACCTCCTACGAGCAGTACTTC.